This note documents a single T cell receptor (beta chain) sequence. Its antigen is unknown. The sample is drawn from a study of a mutant IDH1 vaccine in newly diagnosed glioma. The overall study: Treatment recipients were 62.5% male and around 40% female, and their mean age was roughly 40 years.

The CDR3 has 13 residues. Trimming removed 5 bases from V and 4 bases from J, with 11 bases in between. Per germline, CDR1 SGHTA and CDR2 FQGTGA. The table came from immunoSEQ multiplex PCR; TCRdb's copy has only in-frame clones and leaves some out. Of fewer than 90,000 clones detected, approximately 84% appear once; the ten largest clones hold approximately 12%. The sample's time point: week 35, safety follow-up. Every vaccine dose comprised 300 ug of mutant IDH1 20-mer peptide plus topical imiquimod. The study gave patients eight vaccinations in weeks 1, 3, 5, 7, 11, 15, 19, 23. The source material was PBMCs, sampled from a glioma patient whose treatment included an IDH1 peptide vaccine. The receptor was isolated from a man younger than 35 with glioma. This chain joins TRBV7-3 and TRBJ1-1; D is possibly TRBD1 (5 bases). This CDR3 is CASSPGTGTEAFF. The CDR3 nucleotides read TGTGCCAGCAGCCCCGGGACGGGCACTGAAGCTTTCTTT. The full variable domain, in which reference TRBV7-3 and TRBJ1-1 provide the parts outside the CDR3, is GAGVSQTPSNKVTEKGKYVELRCDPISGHTALYWYRQSLGQGPEFLIYFQGTGAADDSGLPNDRFFAVRPEGSVSTLKIQRTERGDSAVYLCASSPGTGTEAFFGQGTRLTVV.